These T cell receptor beta chains were read from a single sample in a study of blood T cells in healthy people across ages. TCRdb used MiXCR to reprocess the 5' RACE reads, holding one entry per CDR3 protein. The sample has approximately 1,100,000 distinct CDR3 sequences, more than 40% seen once. The specimen was blood. These receptors were taken from an older woman in good health. Both conserved end residues are part of each CDR3. A D gene is named only where the DNA matches it firmly. For some rows the clone size is stated as once, few or many, or as a class when expanded; others skip it.

clone_size d_call j_call v_call cdr3_aa cdr3_nt
. . TRBJ2-7 TRBV5-1 CASSLGLRIYEQYF TGCGCCAGCAGCTTGGGGCTGAGAATTTACGAGCAGTACTTC
. TRBD1 TRBJ1-5 TRBV20-1 CSAGTGASTDQPQHF TGCAGTGCTGGGACAGGGGCGTCAACTGATCAGCCCCAGCATTTT
. TRBD2 TRBJ2-5 TRBV24-1 CATRGLGGTQYF TGTGCCACCAGAGGACTAGGCGGGACCCAGTACTTC
. . TRBJ1-2 TRBV24-1 CATSDPAAYYGYTF TGTGCCACCAGTGACCCTGCTGCCTACTATGGCTACACCTTC
. TRBD1 TRBJ2-2 TRBV27 CASSSGTGGLTGELFF TGTGCCAGCAGTTCGGGGACAGGGGGGTTGACCGGGGAGCTGTTTTTT
. TRBD1 TRBJ1-6 TRBV6-5 CASSYSGQGLSPLHF TGTGCCAGCAGTTACTCGGGACAGGGGCTATCACCCCTCCACTTT
few . TRBJ2-5 TRBV25-1 CASSEDMSSSETQYF TGTGCCAGCAGTGAAGATATGTCCAGTTCTGAGACCCAGTACTTC
. TRBD2 TRBJ2-3 TRBV9 CASSVGAGGPTDTQYF TGTGCCAGCAGCGTAGGAGCGGGAGGGCCGACAGATACGCAGTATTTT
. . TRBJ2-1 TRBV20-1 CGARDGTSYNEQFF TGCGGTGCTAGAGACGGGACCTCCTACAATGAGCAGTTCTTC
. . TRBJ1-2 TRBV10-3 CAIKENSGHMSYGYTF TGTGCCATCAAGGAGAACTCGGGGCATATGAGCTATGGCTACACCTTC
. TRBD2 TRBJ2-7 TRBV7-3 CASSQGQVSSGRAFNEQYF TGTGCCAGCAGCCAAGGCCAGGTCTCTAGCGGGAGGGCCTTCAATGAGCAGTACTTC
few TRBD2 TRBJ2-1 TRBV7-9 CASSSSGIPKQFF TGTGCCAGCAGCTCTAGCGGGATCCCGAAGCAGTTCTTC
. . TRBJ2-7 TRBV2 CASSEGRGPTYGQYF TGTGCCAGCAGTGAAGGGAGAGGGCCTACCTACGGGCAGTACTTC
few TRBD1 TRBJ2-2 TRBV11-2 CASSLGTGANTGELFF TGTGCCAGCAGCTTAGGGACAGGGGCAAACACCGGGGAGCTGTTTTTT
. . TRBJ2-7 TRBV9 CASSLQGYGEQYF TGTGCCAGCAGCCTTCAGGGGTATGGCGAGCAGTACTTC
. TRBD2 TRBJ2-3 TRBV5-1 CASSRSGTSGTDTQYF TGCGCCAGCAGCCGCTCCGGGACTAGCGGCACAGATACGCAGTATTTT
. . TRBJ2-1 TRBV11-2 CASSLGDTVYEQFF TGTGCCAGCAGCTTGGGAGATACGGTTTATGAGCAGTTCTTC
. TRBD2 TRBJ2-1 TRBV9 CASSPRGLAGEPYNEQFF TGTGCCAGCAGCCCCCGGGGACTAGCGGGAGAACCCTACAATGAGCAGTTCTTC
. TRBD2 TRBJ2-3 TRBV12-3/TRBV12-4 CASKALAGGGTDTQYF TGTGCCAGCAAGGCTCTAGCGGGAGGAGGCACAGATACGCAGTATTTT
once . TRBJ1-1 TRBV25-1 CASSEDDGNTEAFF TGTGCCAGCAGTGAAGACGACGGGAACACTGAAGCTTTCTTT
. . TRBJ2-7 TRBV6-5 CASTQLGEQYF TGTGCCAGCACCCAATTAGGCGAGCAGTACTTC